Listed below are T cell receptor beta chains from one sample, sequenced in a study of T-cell reconstitution after alpha-beta-depleted transplantation in children. In TCRdb, the PCR reads were re-called with MiXCR into one record per CDR3 protein. The profile shows about 580,000 distinct CDR3 sequences, 27% of them singletons. This specimen was PBMCs, taken before TCRalphabeta/CD19-depleted stem cell transplant. These TCRs come from a boy under three years old with Wiskott-Aldrich syndrome, due to receive a stem cell transplant. The CDR3 runs from the conserved cysteine through the conserved F or W. D genes are given only for firm matches. Some rows mark clone size as missing; the rest say once, few, many or name a class of expanded clone.

v_call,clone_size,j_call,d_call,cdr3_nt,cdr3_aa
TRBV5-1,NA,TRBJ2-7,TRBD1,TGCGCCAGCAAGACCTACAGGGGGACCTGGAACGAGCAGTACTTC,CASKTYRGTWNEQYF
TRBV5-1,NA,TRBJ2-3,TRBD2,TGCGCCAGCCACCCCGGCGGACTAGCAGGTTCAGATACGCAGTATTTT,CASHPGGLAGSDTQYF
TRBV6-5,NA,TRBJ2-2,TRBD2,TGTGCCAGCAGTTACTCGGGAGGGTTGACCGGGGAGCTGTTTTTT,CASSYSGGLTGELFF
TRBV20-1,NA,TRBJ2-3,TRBD1,TGCAGTGCTCCCCGGGACAGGGGGACAGATACGCAGTATTTT,CSAPRDRGTDTQYF
TRBV20-1,NA,TRBJ2-7,TRBD2,TGCAGTGCTAGAGAGTCGGGACTAACGTTCTCCTACGAGCAGTACTTC,CSARESGLTFSYEQYF
TRBV4-1,NA,TRBJ2-6,NA,TGCGCCAGCAGCCAAGATAGGGACAAATCCTGGGGATCTGGGGCCAACGTCCTGACTTTC,CASSQDRDKSWGSGANVLTF
TRBV7-2,NA,TRBJ1-1,NA,TGTGCCAGCAGCCTCAACAGGGACACTGAAGCTTTCTTT,CASSLNRDTEAFF
TRBV5-1,few,TRBJ2-2,TRBD2,TGCGCCAGCAGCTCGGGACTAGCGGTCGGGGAGCTGTTTTTT,CASSSGLAVGELFF
TRBV27,few,TRBJ2-7,TRBD1,TGTGCCAGCAGTTTATCGGGGGACAGGTTCCACGAGCAGTACTTC,CASSLSGDRFHEQYF
TRBV20-1,NA,TRBJ2-2,TRBD2,TGCAGTGCTAGAGATATTGGACTAGGGAACACCGGGGAGCTGTTTTTT,CSARDIGLGNTGELFF
TRBV5-4,few,TRBJ2-1,TRBD2,TGTGCCAGCAGCTTGGGGGCTAGCGGGAGCTCCTACAATGAGCAGTTCTTC,CASSLGASGSSYNEQFF
TRBV5-1,few,TRBJ2-1,TRBD1,TGCGCCAGCAGCGGGGGACAGGGGTATTCGTATGACAATGAGCAGTTCTTC,CASSGGQGYSYDNEQFF
TRBV5-1,few,TRBJ2-2,TRBD1,TGCGCCAGCAGCCTCGGACAGGTCTCCGGGGAGCTGTTTTTT,CASSLGQVSGELFF
TRBV4-2,NA,TRBJ2-7,TRBD2,TGTGCCAGCAGCCCCACCCAGGGGACTAGCGGCTACGAGCAGTACTTC,CASSPTQGTSGYEQYF
TRBV5-6,NA,TRBJ2-7,TRBD1,TGTGCCAGCAGTTCCGGGACAGGGGAATACGAGCAGTACTTC,CASSSGTGEYEQYF
TRBV5-1,NA,TRBJ2-5,NA,TGCGCCAGCAGCTTGTCGGGGTACCAAGAGACCCAGTACTTC,CASSLSGYQETQYF
TRBV28,few,TRBJ2-5,NA,TGTGCCAGCACATTTCGGACGGGGTACCTCCAAGAGACCCAGTACTTC,CASTFRTGYLQETQYF
TRBV20-1,once,TRBJ2-7,TRBD2,TGCAGTGCCATGGGACTAGCGGGAGTTTCCCACGAGCAGTACTTC,CSAMGLAGVSHEQYF
TRBV7-2,NA,TRBJ2-7,TRBD2,TGTGCCAGCAGTCTACCTGGGACTAGCGGGAGTCCCTACGAGCAGTACTTC,CASSLPGTSGSPYEQYF
TRBV20-1,few,TRBJ2-5,NA,TGCAGTGCTAGGGACTTCAGGGGGGTACAAGAGACCCAGTACTTC,CSARDFRGVQETQYF
TRBV29-1,few,TRBJ1-2,NA,TGCAGCGCCGTCCCAGGGCAGAGTTATGGCTACACCTTC,CSAVPGQSYGYTF
TRBV15,NA,TRBJ2-5,TRBD2,TGTGCCACCAGCAGACAGGGAGGGATGGAGACCCAGTACTTC,CATSRQGGMETQYF
TRBV18,NA,TRBJ2-7,NA,TGTGCCAGCTCACCACGGGATTTTACCTACGAGCAGTACTTC,CASSPRDFTYEQYF
TRBV20-1,few,TRBJ1-2,NA,TGCAGTGCTAGAGATCAGAGCTATGGCTACACCTTC,CSARDQSYGYTF
TRBV5-1,few,TRBJ2-1,NA,TGCGCCAGCAGCTTGCCCGGGGTCGAGCAGTTCTTC,CASSLPGVEQFF
TRBV5-1,NA,TRBJ2-1,TRBD2,TGCGCCAGCAGCTCAACTAGCGGGAGATACAATGAGCAGTTCTTC,CASSSTSGRYNEQFF
TRBV5-1,NA,TRBJ1-2,NA,TGCGCCAGCAGCCTGACCAGTAGTGGGGGGGCCAACTATGGCTACACCTTC,CASSLTSSGGANYGYTF
TRBV27,NA,TRBJ2-3,TRBD2,TGTGCCAGCAGTATCCTAGCGGGAGGGAACACAGATACGCAGTATTTT,CASSILAGGNTDTQYF
TRBV2,NA,TRBJ2-3,TRBD1,TGTGCCACAGCGTTGGGACAGGGTAGGACAGATACGCAGTATTTT,CATALGQGRTDTQYF
TRBV7-2,few,TRBJ2-3,NA,TGTGCCAGCAGCTTAGCAAGGGGGTCCACAGATACGCAGTATTTT,CASSLARGSTDTQYF
TRBV11-1,few,TRBJ1-6,TRBD1,TGTGCCAGCAGCGCAATCAGGGGGCTGTCAACCCTTCTCTATAATTCACCCCTCCACTTT,CASSAIRGLSTLLYNSPLHF
TRBV5-1,few,TRBJ2-1,NA,TGCGCCAGCAGCTTGGCGCTAGGGACCGTCTCCTACAATGAGCAGTTCTTC,CASSLALGTVSYNEQFF
TRBV24-1,NA,TRBJ1-2,TRBD1,TGTGCCACCAGTGATCCCGGACAGGGGACCTATGGCTACACCTTC,CATSDPGQGTYGYTF
TRBV12-3/TRBV12-4,NA,TRBJ1-1,TRBD1,TGTGCCAGCAGTTTAAGGGACAGCCGCACTGAAGCTTTCTTT,CASSLRDSRTEAFF
TRBV5-1,few,TRBJ2-1,TRBD2,TGCGCCAGCAGCTTGGGGGGGGGATCTAATAAACTCAATGAGCAGTTCTTC,CASSLGGGSNKLNEQFF
TRBV2,NA,TRBJ2-7,TRBD1,TGTGCCAGCGCGCGGGACAGGGGATCCTACGAGCAGTACTTC,CASARDRGSYEQYF
TRBV10-3,few,TRBJ2-2,TRBD2,TGTGCCATCAGTGACATGGCGGGAGTAGGGGAGCTGTTTTTT,CAISDMAGVGELFF
TRBV5-1,NA,TRBJ1-3,NA,TGCGCCAGCAGCTGGGGACGGAGCTCTCGAAACACCATATATTTT,CASSWGRSSRNTIYF
TRBV4-1,few,TRBJ1-1,NA,TGCGCCAGCAGCCAAGCGTCCGCAAGGGACACTGAAGCTTTCTTT,CASSQASARDTEAFF
TRBV7-6,few,TRBJ1-1,NA,TGTGCCAGCAGTTCACGCGGACCTCAGTGGGACACTGAAGCTTTCTTT,CASSSRGPQWDTEAFF
TRBV11-2,NA,TRBJ1-1,NA,TGTGCCAGCAGCTTACCCGACACTGAAGCTTTCTTT,CASSLPDTEAFF
TRBV28,NA,TRBJ2-5,NA,TGTGCCAGCAGTTTAGGCGTGTTAGGGCAAGAGACCCAGTACTTC,CASSLGVLGQETQYF
TRBV29-1,NA,TRBJ2-7,TRBD1,TGCAGCGTGGGGGGACAGGGGGCCTACGAGCAGTACTTC,CSVGGQGAYEQYF
TRBV12-3/TRBV12-4,NA,TRBJ2-7,TRBD2,TGTGCCAGCAGGGTGGGACTAGCGGGAATCTACGAGCAGTACTTC,CASRVGLAGIYEQYF
TRBV20-1,NA,TRBJ2-3,TRBD2,TGCAGTGCTAGAGGGGGAGCGGGGAACACAGATACGCAGTATTTT,CSARGGAGNTDTQYF
TRBV15,NA,TRBJ2-6,TRBD2,TGTGCCACCAGCAGAGATACGGGGGGTAAGGGCTCTGGGGCCAACGTCCTGACTTTC,CATSRDTGGKGSGANVLTF
TRBV6-2/TRBV6-3,few,TRBJ2-3,NA,TGTGCCAGCAGCATCCCTCCCCAGCGGAACCCCACAGATACGCAGTATTTT,CASSIPPQRNPTDTQYF
TRBV20-1,few,TRBJ2-2,NA,TGCAGTGTCGCCGGGACACTCGCACCCACCGGGGAGCTGTTTTTT,CSVAGTLAPTGELFF
TRBV25-1,NA,TRBJ2-3,TRBD2,TGTGCCAGCAGTGAGATGGGCGCGGGAGGGCCGAGGGGCACAGATACGCAGTATTTT,CASSEMGAGGPRGTDTQYF
TRBV18,NA,TRBJ2-1,NA,TGTGCCAGCTCACCACGGATAGCCTACAATGAGCAGTTCTTC,CASSPRIAYNEQFF
TRBV10-1,once,TRBJ2-2,NA,TGCGCCAGCAGTCGAGTAGGACAGCCCGAGCTGTTTTTT,CASSRVGQPELFF
TRBV20-1,few,TRBJ2-1,TRBD2,TGCAGTGCGATTCATCTAGCGGGACCTCACAATGAGCAGTTCTTC,CSAIHLAGPHNEQFF
TRBV5-1,NA,TRBJ2-7,TRBD1,TGCGCCAGCAGCTCGACAGGGAAGGACGAGCAGTACTTC,CASSSTGKDEQYF
TRBV12-3/TRBV12-4,few,TRBJ2-3,NA,TGTGCCAGCAGTTTAGCGCGTAGCTTCCACACAGATACGCAGTATTTT,CASSLARSFHTDTQYF
TRBV27,few,TRBJ1-4,NA,TGTGCCAGCAAAGTCCTAGGGGGAAATAATAATGAAAAACTGTTTTTT,CASKVLGGNNNEKLFF
TRBV5-1,NA,TRBJ2-1,NA,TGCGCCAGCAGCTGGGATCCGAGCTCCTACAATGAGCAGTTCTTC,CASSWDPSSYNEQFF
TRBV7-9,NA,TRBJ2-2,NA,TGTGCCAGCAGCATGGCAGGGGCGAACACCGGGGAGCTGTTTTTT,CASSMAGANTGELFF
TRBV14,NA,TRBJ2-2,NA,TGTGCCAGCAGCCAAGCTACGGGCGGCGGGGAGCTGTTTTTT,CASSQATGGGELFF
TRBV5-1,NA,TRBJ2-3,NA,TGCGCCAGCAGCTTGCCCCTACTCTCATCCACAGATACGCAGTATTTT,CASSLPLLSSTDTQYF
TRBV20-1,NA,TRBJ1-5,TRBD1,TGCAGTGCTAGAGATCTGGCCGGGACAGGGGTGATATATAGCAATCAGCCCCAGCATTTT,CSARDLAGTGVIYSNQPQHF